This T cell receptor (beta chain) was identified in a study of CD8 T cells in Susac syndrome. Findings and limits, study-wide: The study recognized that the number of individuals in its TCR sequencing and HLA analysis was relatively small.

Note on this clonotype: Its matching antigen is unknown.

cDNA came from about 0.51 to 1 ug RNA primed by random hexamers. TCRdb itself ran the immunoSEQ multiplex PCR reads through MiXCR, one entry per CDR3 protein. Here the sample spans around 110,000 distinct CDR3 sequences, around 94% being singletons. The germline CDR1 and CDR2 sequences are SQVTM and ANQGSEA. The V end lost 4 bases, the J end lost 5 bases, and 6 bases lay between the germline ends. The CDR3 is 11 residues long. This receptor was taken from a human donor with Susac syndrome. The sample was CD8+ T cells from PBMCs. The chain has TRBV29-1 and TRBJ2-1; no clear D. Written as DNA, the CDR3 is TGCAGCGTTGTTGATCACAATGAGCAGTTCTTC. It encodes CSVVDHNEQFF.